This T cell receptor (beta chain) is from a study of cytomegalovirus exposure and HLA in healthy donors. General observations from the study: When a later analysis was performed, an Asian-associated ancestry cluster reportedly had fewer N-insertions than the roughly 700-donor mean. TRBV6-2, TRBV6-3 and some other V segments were excluded as indistinguishable. Likely technical artifact: a cluster of highly shared sequence variants.

Donors had nominal health at sampling but likely had unrecorded immune exposures. PCR was performed using 60 Vbeta and 13 Jbeta primers. Data came from immunoSEQ multiplex PCR; TCRdb stores just in-frame clones and leaves some out. The data contain 150,000 to 200,000 clones, more than 80% of them singletons. The germline CDR1 and CDR2 sequences are SGHDT and YYEEEE. The CDR3 is made up of 12 amino acids. V was shortened by 1 base and J by 8 bases, with 6 bases between the two germline ends. For this clone: The antigen is unknown.

The sequenced sample was PBMCs. This receptor was identified in a woman aged 18-29 years in good health and CMV-seronegative. V is TRBV5-6 and J is TRBJ2-2; D gene uncertain. Written as DNA, the CDR3 is TGTGCCAGCAGCTTGATTTATGGGGAGCTGTTTTTT. As protein: CASSLIYGELFF.